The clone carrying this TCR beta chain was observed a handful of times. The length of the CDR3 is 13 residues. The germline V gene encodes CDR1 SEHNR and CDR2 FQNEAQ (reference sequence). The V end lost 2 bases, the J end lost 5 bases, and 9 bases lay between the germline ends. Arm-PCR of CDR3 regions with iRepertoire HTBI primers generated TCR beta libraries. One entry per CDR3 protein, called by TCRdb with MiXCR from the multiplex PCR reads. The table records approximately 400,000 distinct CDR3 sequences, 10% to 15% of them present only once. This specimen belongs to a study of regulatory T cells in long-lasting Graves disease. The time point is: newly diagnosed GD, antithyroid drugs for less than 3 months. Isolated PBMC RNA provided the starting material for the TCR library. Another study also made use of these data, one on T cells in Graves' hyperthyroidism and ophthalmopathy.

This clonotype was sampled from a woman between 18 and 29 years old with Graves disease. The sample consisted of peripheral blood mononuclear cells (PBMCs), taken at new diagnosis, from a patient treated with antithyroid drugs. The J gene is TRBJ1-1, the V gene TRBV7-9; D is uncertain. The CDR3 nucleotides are TGTGCCAGCAGCTTAATTTCGGGGACTGAAGCTTTCTTT. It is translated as CASSLISGTEAFF.